The entry that follows covers one T cell receptor beta chain sequence. The target antigen is unknown. This entry belongs to a study of T cell repertoires in cytomegalovirus infection. Study-level background: Both a matching HLA type and CMV infection were indicated by public TCR beta signatures. The study's findings and limits: It was HLA-C-restricted CMV-specific TCR beta clonotypes that dominated the response ex vivo. Frequencies of public TCR beta families were cumulated, and this identified carriers of CMV plus the relevant HLA.

TCRdb re-derived calls from the reads in MiXCR, one entry per CDR3 protein. The profile shows about 140,000 distinct CDR3 sequences, roughly 6% of them singletons. The receptor was isolated from a human donor in good health (CMV status not recorded). Some clones in this sample may be carry-over from other donors' samples. Sequencing was performed on PBMCs.

As DNA, the CDR3 is TGTGCCAGTAGTCGCCCCAGCGGGAGCTCCTACAATGAGCAGTTCTTC. This encodes CASSRPSGSSYNEQFF. This sequence joins TRBV19 and TRBJ2-1; 8 bases fit TRBD2. CDR1 is LNHDA and CDR2 is SQIVND in the germline V gene (reference sequence). Trimming at V came to 5 bases and at J to 0 bases, leaving 6 bases not matched to a gene. The CDR3 loop spans 16 amino acids.